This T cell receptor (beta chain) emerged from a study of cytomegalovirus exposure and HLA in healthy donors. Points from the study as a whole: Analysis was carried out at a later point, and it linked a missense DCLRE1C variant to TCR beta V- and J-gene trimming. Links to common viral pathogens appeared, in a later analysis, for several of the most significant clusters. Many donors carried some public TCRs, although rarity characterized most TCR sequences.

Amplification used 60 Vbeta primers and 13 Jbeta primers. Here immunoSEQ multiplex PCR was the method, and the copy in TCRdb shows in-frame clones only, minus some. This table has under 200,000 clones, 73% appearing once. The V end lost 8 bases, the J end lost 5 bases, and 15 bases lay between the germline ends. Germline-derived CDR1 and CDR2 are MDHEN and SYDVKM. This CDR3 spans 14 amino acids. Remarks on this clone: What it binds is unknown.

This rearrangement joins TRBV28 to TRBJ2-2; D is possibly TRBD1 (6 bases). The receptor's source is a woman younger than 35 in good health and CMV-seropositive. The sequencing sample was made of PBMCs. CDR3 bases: TGTGCCAGCGGGGACACCCTCTCTACCGGGGAGCTGTTTTTT. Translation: CASGDTLSTGELFF.